This T cell receptor beta chain appears in the sequencing data of a study of response to subunit inactivated influenza vaccine. TCRdb recomputed calls from the RT-PCR reads with MiXCR, one row per CDR3 protein. This table holds roughly 570,000 distinct CDR3 sequences, 13% to 15% found once. CDR3 length: 14 residues. Trimming took off 6 bases at V and 5 bases at J, with 17 bases between the two ends. Germline V gene lookup returns CDR1 SGHRS and CDR2 YFSETQ. In the case of this clonotype: Its antigen remains unidentified.

Findings and limits, study-wide: Each seasonal influenza vaccination recruits few new T cells, the authors suggested.

The clonotype comes from a man aged 50 to 60 who received an inactivated influenza vaccine. The sequencing here drew on PBMCs from blood, taken roughly 12 days after vaccination. The J gene is TRBJ2-5, the V gene TRBV5-1; D is perhaps TRBD2 (5 bases). DNA for the CDR3: TGCGCCAGCACCCTGACACAGAGGGTGGAGACCCAGTACTTC. It is translated as CASTLTQRVETQYF.